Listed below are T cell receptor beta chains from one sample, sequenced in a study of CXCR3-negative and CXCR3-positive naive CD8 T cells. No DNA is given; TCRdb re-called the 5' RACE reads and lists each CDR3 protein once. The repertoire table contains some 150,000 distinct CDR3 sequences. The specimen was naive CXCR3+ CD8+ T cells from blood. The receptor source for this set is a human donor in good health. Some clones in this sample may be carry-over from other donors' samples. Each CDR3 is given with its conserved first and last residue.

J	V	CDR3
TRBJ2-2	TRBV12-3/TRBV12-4	CASSFTGFRELFF
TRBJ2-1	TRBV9	CASSANLLAGAFYNEQFF
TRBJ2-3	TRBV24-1	CATSDGASGVGTDTQYF
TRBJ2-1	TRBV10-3	CAISETGDRGSYNEQFF
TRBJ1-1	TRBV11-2	CASSHVDQGGTEAFF
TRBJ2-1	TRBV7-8	CASSLGPSLTGTSGTNSYNEQFF
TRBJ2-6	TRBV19	CASSPDRGTGANVLTF
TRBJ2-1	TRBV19	CASKGLAYNEQFF
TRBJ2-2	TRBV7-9	CASYLLGAREQELFF
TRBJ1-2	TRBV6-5	CASSYQGKGPYGYTF
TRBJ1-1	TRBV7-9	CASSLFLGQNTEAFF
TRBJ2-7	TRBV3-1	CASSPKPLDRATSYEQYF
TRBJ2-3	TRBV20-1	CSARDRGTHTDTQYF
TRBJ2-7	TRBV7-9	CASSPRDGSSYEQYF
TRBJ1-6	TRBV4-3	CASSPLGFSPLHF
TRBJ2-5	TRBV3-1	CGSSSDGRIQETQYF
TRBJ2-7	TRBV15	CATSREGEGAIEQYF
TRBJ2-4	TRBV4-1	CASSQVTGGGAKNIQYF
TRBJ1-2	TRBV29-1	CSVELGADGYTF
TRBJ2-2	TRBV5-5	CASSLTPGQAHTGELFF
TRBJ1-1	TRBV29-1	CSVEDRGQPNTEAFF
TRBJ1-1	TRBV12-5	CASGNPGQGAPVTEAFF
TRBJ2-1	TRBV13	CASSRRTGTGAYNEQFF
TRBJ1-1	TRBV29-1	CSIAPPYTEAFF
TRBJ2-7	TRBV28	CPSSLYRNYEQYF
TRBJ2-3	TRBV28	CASSFTGTDTQYF
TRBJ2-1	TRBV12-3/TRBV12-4	CASSRGGSSYNEQFF
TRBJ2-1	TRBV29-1	CSVDAGSLEQFF
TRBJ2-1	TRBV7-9	CATGREIYNEQFF
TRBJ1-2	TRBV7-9	CASSLDTSYGYTF
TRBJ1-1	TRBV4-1	CASSQAQSMNAEAFF